These T cell receptor beta chains were read from a single sample in a study of CD8 T cells in ankylosing spondylitis. TCRdb re-analysed the 5' RACE reads in MiXCR, keeping a single row per CDR3 protein. Of around 770,000 distinct CDR3 sequences detected, under 20% appear once; the ten largest clones hold over 15%. Source material: blood, either unsorted or a sorted T cell fraction (not recorded which). Receptors were obtained from a male donor with ankylosing spondylitis. Both conserved end residues are part of each CDR3. D genes are given only for firm matches. Size tells how often a clone was seen (once, few, many) or the class of an expanded clone, and some rows leave it out.

TRBV5-1	13	TRBJ2-7	.	few	TGCGCCAGCAGCCGTCTGGGCCCCTACGAGCAGTACTTC	CASSRLGPYEQYF
TRBV19	13	TRBJ1-1	.	.	TGTGCCAGTAGATTCCGGGGGGGCCCTGAAGCTTTCTTT	CASRFRGGPEAFF
TRBV12-3/TRBV12-4	14	TRBJ2-3	TRBD2	.	TGTGCCAGCAGTTTATTGGCTAGCGGGGATACGCAGTATTTT	CASSLLASGDTQYF
TRBV12-3/TRBV12-4	18	TRBJ2-1	.	.	TGTGCCAGCAGCCATAAGGATCTGAAGGCAGGATACTACAATGAGCAGTTCTTC	CASSHKDLKAGYYNEQFF
TRBV12-3/TRBV12-4	14	TRBJ2-7	.	many	TGTGCCAGCAGTTTCCGGAGGAGCTCCTACGAGCAGTACTTC	CASSFRRSSYEQYF
TRBV20-1	16	TRBJ2-1	TRBD2	once	TGCAGTGCTAGAGATGACCTAGCGGGGCCCCTCAATGAGCAGTTCTTC	CSARDDLAGPLNEQFF
TRBV7-9	14	TRBJ2-1	.	once	TGTGCCAGCAGACAGGAGAGCTCCTACAATGAGCAGTTCTTC	CASRQESSYNEQFF
TRBV4-3	16	TRBJ2-1	TRBD2	.	TGCGCCAGCAGCCAAGGGGTAGCGGGAGAATTCGATGAGCAGTTCTTC	CASSQGVAGEFDEQFF
TRBV20-1	13	TRBJ2-5	.	.	TGCAGTGCTAGAGTAAATCAGGCAGAGACCCAGTACTTC	CSARVNQAETQYF
TRBV2	15	TRBJ2-2	TRBD2	few	TGTGCCAGCAAGGGACTAGCGGGAAATGCCGGGGAGCTGTTTTTT	CASKGLAGNAGELFF
TRBV4-1	17	TRBJ2-5	.	.	TGCGCCAGCAGCCAAGATAGAGGCGGGGTGGACCAAGAGACCCAGTACTTC	CASSQDRGGVDQETQYF
TRBV18	16	TRBJ1-1	TRBD1	few	TGTGCCAGCTCACAGTCGAAACAGGGGGCAGGGACTGAAGCTTTCTTT	CASSQSKQGAGTEAFF
TRBV5-1	15	TRBJ1-4	.	.	TGCGCCAGCAGCTTGGAGGGCCCCAGGGATGAAAAACTGTTTTTT	CASSLEGPRDEKLFF
TRBV5-1	15	TRBJ2-3	.	few	TGCGCCAGCAGCATAGCACCGACTAGCACAGATACGCAGTATTTT	CASSIAPTSTDTQYF
TRBV20-1	16	TRBJ1-2	.	few	TGCAGTGCTAGAGATGTCCGGGGCCCAGGGATCTATGGCTACACCTTC	CSARDVRGPGIYGYTF
TRBV11-1	20	TRBJ2-1	.	.	TGTGCCAGCAGCTTAGCGGAATTAACCCTTAGGTGGAACTCCTACAATGAGCAGTTCTTC	CASSLAELTLRWNSYNEQFF
TRBV7-9	13	TRBJ2-7	.	once	TGTGCCAGCACCGTCTCAGGGTCCTACGAGCAGTACTTC	CASTVSGSYEQYF
TRBV15	15	TRBJ2-6	.	few	TGTGCCACCAGCAGACACCGCTCTGGGGCCAACGTCCTGACTTTC	CATSRHRSGANVLTF
TRBV20-1	15	TRBJ2-7	TRBD2	.	TGCAGTGCTAGCGGGGGGACTAGCGGGGGCTACGAGCAGTACTTC	CSASGGTSGGYEQYF
TRBV12-3/TRBV12-4	15	TRBJ1-2	TRBD1	few	TGTGCCAGCAGCTTAACCCCGACAGGGGGCTATGGCTACACCTTC	CASSLTPTGGYGYTF
TRBV12-3/TRBV12-4	14	TRBJ1-2	.	.	TGTGCCAGCACCCTTCGACAGGCTAACTATGGCTACACCTTC	CASTLRQANYGYTF
TRBV29-1	14	TRBJ2-7	TRBD1	many	TGCAGCGTTGAAGAGGGACAGGGGGGCTACGAGCAGTACTTC	CSVEEGQGGYEQYF
TRBV5-1	15	TRBJ2-1	TRBD2	.	TGCGCCAGCAGTTATAGGACTAGCGGGATAGGTGAGCAGTTCTTC	CASSYRTSGIGEQFF
TRBV6-1	12	TRBJ2-5	TRBD2	.	TGTGCCAGCGTACTAGCGAAAGAGACCCAGTACTTC	CASVLAKETQYF
TRBV7-2	15	TRBJ2-7	TRBD1	few	TGTGCCAGCAGCTTATTTCTCGGACAGGCCTACGAGCAGTACTTC	CASSLFLGQAYEQYF
TRBV11-2	15	TRBJ1-6	TRBD1	few	TGTGCCAGCAGCTTAACAGGGGGATTGGGTTCACCCCTCCACTTT	CASSLTGGLGSPLHF
TRBV20-1	15	TRBJ2-1	.	.	TGCAGTGCTAGGATAAGCACTTCAGTAGCCAATGAGCAGTTCTTC	CSARISTSVANEQFF
TRBV6-5	15	TRBJ2-1	TRBD2	few	TGTGCCAGCAGTTACCGGGCTAGCGGGGATGATGAGCAGTTCTTC	CASSYRASGDDEQFF
TRBV6-2/TRBV6-3	15	TRBJ2-7	.	.	TGTGCCAGCAGTACCCCCGGGACGCCCTCCTACGAGCAGTACTTC	CASSTPGTPSYEQYF
TRBV7-9	15	TRBJ2-7	.	few	TGTGCCAGCAGCTTAGTTCAGGGACCTTACTACGAGCAGTACTTC	CASSLVQGPYYEQYF
TRBV27	15	TRBJ2-7	.	.	TGTGCCAGCAGCGACGGTCCTGATTCAGCCTACGAGCAGTACTTC	CASSDGPDSAYEQYF
TRBV27	14	TRBJ1-2	.	few	TGTGCCAGCAGTCCCCTGGGTACGGCTTATGGCTACACCTTC	CASSPLGTAYGYTF
TRBV7-9	16	TRBJ1-1	.	.	TGTGCCAGCAGCCGCCTTTCAGCCGCGGGGAACACTGAAGCTTTCTTT	CASSRLSAAGNTEAFF
TRBV7-9	15	TRBJ1-1	.	.	TGTGCCAGCAGCTTGAACAGATTAGGGGACACTGAAGCTTTCTTT	CASSLNRLGDTEAFF
TRBV3-1	14	TRBJ2-1	.	.	TGTGCCAGCAGACTCAGTGGCTCCTACAATGAGCAGTTCTTC	CASRLSGSYNEQFF
TRBV28	15	TRBJ2-3	.	few	TGTGCCAGCAGCTTAAAGCGGGTCGGGGCAGATACGCAGTATTTT	CASSLKRVGADTQYF
TRBV9	15	TRBJ2-1	TRBD1	.	TGTGCCAGCAGCGGAAGACAGGGGACCTGGAATGAGCAGTTCTTC	CASSGRQGTWNEQFF
TRBV20-1	14	TRBJ1-5	.	.	TGCAGTGCTAGGGAGACAGGAGACAATCAGCCCCAGCATTTT	CSARETGDNQPQHF
TRBV9	16	TRBJ2-5	TRBD2	few	TGTGCCAGCAGCCTCCGGACTAGCGGGAGTTTTGAGACCCAGTACTTC	CASSLRTSGSFETQYF
TRBV12-3/TRBV12-4	16	TRBJ2-6	TRBD1	.	TGTGCCAGCAGCCCTATTCCGGGACAGGGACTGAACGTCCTGACTTTC	CASSPIPGQGLNVLTF
TRBV29-1	12	TRBJ2-1	TRBD2	.	TGCAGCGTTGCTGTGGTAGCGGGAGAGCAGTTCTTC	CSVAVVAGEQFF
TRBV6-5	16	TRBJ1-6	.	few	TGTGCCAGCAGTTACACCGGCCAGGGAGAGCGTTCACCCCTCCACTTT	CASSYTGQGERSPLHF
TRBV20-1	13	TRBJ2-1	.	.	TGCAGTGCTAGAGGGCAGACTTACAATGAGCAGTTCTTC	CSARGQTYNEQFF
TRBV15	15	TRBJ2-1	.	.	TGTGCCACCAGCAGAGTTTCGGCGTCCTACAATGAGCAGTTCTTC	CATSRVSASYNEQFF
TRBV7-9	13	TRBJ1-2	.	few	TGTGCCAGCAGCCCAGGGACCTTCTATGGCTACACCTTC	CASSPGTFYGYTF
TRBV29-1	12	TRBJ2-1	.	.	TGCAGCGTTGGTGTCGACTGGAGTGAGCAGTTCTTC	CSVGVDWSEQFF
TRBV4-3	19	TRBJ2-6	.	few	TGCGCCAGCAGCCAAGATGGGGAGGAGGGGGTTTCTGGGGCCAACGTCCTGACTTTC	CASSQDGEEGVSGANVLTF
TRBV5-1	15	TRBJ1-2	.	few	TGCGCCAGCAGCACCTCTGGACAGTCAACGGTTGGCTACACCTTC	CASSTSGQSTVGYTF
TRBV29-1	14	TRBJ2-3	.	.	TGCAGCGTTGAAGGACGGGAAGACACAGATACGCAGTATTTT	CSVEGREDTDTQYF
TRBV5-1	17	TRBJ2-6	.	.	TGCGCCAGCAGCTTGGGCCCCCGGGGGTCTGGGGCCAACGTCCTGACTTTC	CASSLGPRGSGANVLTF
TRBV20-1	12	TRBJ2-3	.	.	TGCAGAGCAGACAGGAGCACAGATACGCAGTATTTT	CRADRSTDTQYF
TRBV19	12	TRBJ2-3	.	.	TGTGCCAGTACCACAAACACAGATACGCAGTATTTT	CASTTNTDTQYF
TRBV20-1	13	TRBJ1-1	.	.	TGCAGTGCTAGAGTGGGTTCTGGCACTGAAGCTTTCTTT	CSARVGSGTEAFF
TRBV12-3/TRBV12-4	15	TRBJ2-5	TRBD1	many	TGTGCCAGCAGTTTGGGACAGGGACGAGTTAAGACCCAGTACTTC	CASSLGQGRVKTQYF
TRBV7-8	14	TRBJ1-2	.	.	TGTGCCAGCAGCTCGCCGGTCGGGGGCAATGGCTACACCTTC	CASSSPVGGNGYTF
TRBV5-1	15	TRBJ1-1	.	many	TGCGCCAGCAGCCTTCTGCTCGGTCAGAACACTGAAGCTTTCTTT	CASSLLLGQNTEAFF
TRBV5-1	14	TRBJ2-7	TRBD1	many	TGCGCCAGCAGCTTGGGGACAGGCCTCTACGAGCAGTACTTC	CASSLGTGLYEQYF